This T cell receptor (beta chain) was recovered during a study of T cell changes during pregnancy in multiple sclerosis. Germline V gene data show CDR1 as SEHNR and CDR2 as FQNEAQ (reference sequence). The ends were cut back, 5 bases at V and 2 bases at J, with 15 bases in the middle. This CDR3 is built from 16 residues. Here immunoSEQ multiplex PCR was the method, and the copy in TCRdb shows in-frame clones only, minus some. The sample shows 15,000 to 20,000 clones, roughly 87% of them seen only once. Sequencing was performed on CD8+ T cells from peripheral blood mononuclear cells, taken after pregnancy. This sequence joins TRBV7-9 and TRBJ2-2, with a tentative D call TRBD2 (6 bases). The TCR sequence derives from a female donor in good health, enrolled as a control in a pregnancy study. CDR3 nucleotides: TGTGCCAGCAGCCTACTAGCCGGGTATAACACCGGGGAGCTGTTTTTT. Protein product: CASSLLAGYNTGELFF. The entire variable domain, with the rest obtained from reference TRBV7-9 and TRBJ2-2, is as follows: DTGVSQNPRHKITKRGQNVTFRCDPISEHNRLYWYRQTLGQGPEFLTYFQNEAQLEKSRLLSDRFSAERPKGSFSTLEIQRTEQGDSAMYLCASSLLAGYNTGELFFGEGSRLTVL.